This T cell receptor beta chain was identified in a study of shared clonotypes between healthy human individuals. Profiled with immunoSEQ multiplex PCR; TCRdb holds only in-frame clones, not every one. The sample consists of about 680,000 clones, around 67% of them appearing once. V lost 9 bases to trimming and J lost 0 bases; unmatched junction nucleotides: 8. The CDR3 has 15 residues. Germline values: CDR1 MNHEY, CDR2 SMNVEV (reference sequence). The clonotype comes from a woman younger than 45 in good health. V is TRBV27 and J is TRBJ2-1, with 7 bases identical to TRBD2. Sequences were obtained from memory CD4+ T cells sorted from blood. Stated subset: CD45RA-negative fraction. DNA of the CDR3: TGTGCCAGTTCAAGGGGCGGGAGCTCCTACAATGAGCAGTTCTTC. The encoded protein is CASSRGGSSYNEQFF.